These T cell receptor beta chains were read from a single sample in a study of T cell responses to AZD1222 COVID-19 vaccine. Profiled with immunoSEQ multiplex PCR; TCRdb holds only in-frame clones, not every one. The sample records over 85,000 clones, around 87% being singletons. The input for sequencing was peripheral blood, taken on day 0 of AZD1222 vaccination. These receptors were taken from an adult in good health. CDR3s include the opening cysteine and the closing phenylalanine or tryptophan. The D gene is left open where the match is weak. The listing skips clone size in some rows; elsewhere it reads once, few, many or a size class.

DNA: TGTGCCAGCAGTTTCTCGGTAGGTCTTGGTCTGCCCCAGCATTTT
CDR3: CASSFSVGLGLPQHF
D: NA
V: TRBV27
size: once
J: TRBJ1-5

DNA: TGTGCCAGCTCAGCCGGGGGGACCACCTACGAGCAGTACTTC
CDR3: CASSAGGTTYEQYF
D: TRBD2
V: TRBV18
size: few
J: TRBJ2-7

DNA: TGTGCCAGCAGCCCCAGGACGGGAGAGTACGAGCAGTACTTC
CDR3: CASSPRTGEYEQYF
D: NA
V: TRBV9
size: NA
J: TRBJ2-7

DNA: TGTGCCAGCAGCTTAAGACAGGGCGGTTTAGGCTATGGCTACACCTTC
CDR3: CASSLRQGGLGYGYTF
D: TRBD1
V: TRBV7-2
size: NA
J: TRBJ1-2

DNA: TGTGCCAGCAGCAAGGGACGGACAAATCAGCCCCAGCATTTT
CDR3: CASSKGRTNQPQHF
D: NA
V: TRBV7-2
size: once
J: TRBJ1-5

DNA: TGTGCCTGGAGTGTACCGGGACTAGTTTACGAGCAGTACTTC
CDR3: CAWSVPGLVYEQYF
D: TRBD2
V: TRBV30
size: NA
J: TRBJ2-7

DNA: TGCAGTGCTAGTTTCCCCAGCTCAGGGAGCTACGAGCAGTACTTC
CDR3: CSASFPSSGSYEQYF
D: NA
V: TRBV20-1
size: NA
J: TRBJ2-7

DNA: TGTGCCAGCGCTCCGGGACAGGACACCTACGAGCAGTACTTC
CDR3: CASAPGQDTYEQYF
D: TRBD1
V: TRBV18
size: NA
J: TRBJ2-7

DNA: TGTGCCAGCAGCCCCGAGTTGGGCTATGGCTACACCTTC
CDR3: CASSPELGYGYTF
D: NA
V: TRBV12-3/TRBV12-4
size: NA
J: TRBJ1-2

DNA: TGCAGCGCTAAAGGGCCTAGCTACACCTTC
CDR3: CSAKGPSYTF
D: NA
V: TRBV29-1
size: NA
J: TRBJ1-2

DNA: TGTGCCAGCAGCTTTCGCAGTCTCGCGGGGCCCAACACCGGGGAGCTGTTTTTT
CDR3: CASSFRSLAGPNTGELFF
D: NA
V: TRBV7-2
size: NA
J: TRBJ2-2

DNA: TGTGCCATCAAACGGGACAGGGAAGAGACCCAGTACTTC
CDR3: CAIKRDREETQYF
D: TRBD1
V: TRBV10-3
size: NA
J: TRBJ2-5

DNA: TGTGCCAGCTCCCATTTAGGGACAGCAGCCTACGAGCAGTACTTC
CDR3: CASSHLGTAAYEQYF
D: TRBD1
V: TRBV7-2
size: NA
J: TRBJ2-7

DNA: TGTGCCAGCAGCGTAGACACGGAGACCCAGTACTTC
CDR3: CASSVDTETQYF
D: NA
V: TRBV9
size: NA
J: TRBJ2-5

DNA: TGTGCCAGCAGCTTGGAAGTTTCACCCCTCCACTTT
CDR3: CASSLEVSPLHF
D: NA
V: TRBV7-2
size: NA
J: TRBJ1-6

DNA: TGTGCCAGCAGCGACCGAGACAGGGGGCTGGATGAAAAACTGTTTTTT
CDR3: CASSDRDRGLDEKLFF
D: TRBD1
V: TRBV7-9
size: once
J: TRBJ1-4

DNA: TGTGCCAGCAGCCAAGATCTGGTATCGGGTGGCTACACCTTC
CDR3: CASSQDLVSGGYTF
D: NA
V: TRBV3-1/TRBV3-2
size: once
J: TRBJ1-2

DNA: TGTGCCAGCAGCCCGGGGATAGGTGGGGGGCTGTTTTTT
CDR3: CASSPGIGGGLFF
D: NA
V: TRBV21-1
size: NA
J: TRBJ2-2

DNA: TGTGCCAGCGGGTATCCGGGGTACTATGGCTACACCTTC
CDR3: CASGYPGYYGYTF
D: NA
V: TRBV27
size: NA
J: TRBJ1-2

DNA: TGCAGCGCCCGGGGTGACGGGGAGACCCAGTACTTC
CDR3: CSARGDGETQYF
D: NA
V: TRBV29-1
size: NA
J: TRBJ2-5

DNA: TGTGCCTGGAGACGTGGTCAGCGGGTGGGACAGCCCTACGAGCAGTACTTC
CDR3: CAWRRGQRVGQPYEQYF
D: NA
V: TRBV30
size: NA
J: TRBJ2-7

DNA: TGTGCCAGTAGTACATCATTCAGGGATCTGAACACTGAAGCTTTCTTT
CDR3: CASSTSFRDLNTEAFF
D: NA
V: TRBV19
size: NA
J: TRBJ1-1

DNA: TGTGCCAGCAGCGCCCTAGTCACCGGGGAGCTGTTTTTT
CDR3: CASSALVTGELFF
D: NA
V: TRBV7-3
size: NA
J: TRBJ2-2

DNA: TGTGCCAGCAGCGTACTCGGCGGCCAAGAGACCCAGTACTTC
CDR3: CASSVLGGQETQYF
D: NA
V: TRBV9
size: NA
J: TRBJ2-5

DNA: TGTGCCAGCAGTTACTCGAGGGGTGGGTCCAGGCAGCCCCAGCATTTT
CDR3: CASSYSRGGSRQPQHF
D: NA
V: TRBV6-5
size: NA
J: TRBJ1-5

DNA: TGTGCCAGTAGTATTCGGGGGGGCACAGATACGCAGTATTTT
CDR3: CASSIRGGTDTQYF
D: TRBD2
V: TRBV19
size: NA
J: TRBJ2-3

DNA: TGTGCCAGCAGCAGACTAGCGGGCAACGGGGATACGCAGTATTTT
CDR3: CASSRLAGNGDTQYF
D: TRBD2
V: TRBV3-1/TRBV3-2
size: NA
J: TRBJ2-3

DNA: TGCGCCAGCAGCCCTATTGGGGAAACTGAAGCTTTCTTT
CDR3: CASSPIGETEAFF
D: NA
V: TRBV4-1
size: NA
J: TRBJ1-1

DNA: TGTGCCAGCAGCTCGTCGACAGCAAATAACTATGGCTACACCTTC
CDR3: CASSSSTANNYGYTF
D: NA
V: TRBV5-6
size: NA
J: TRBJ1-2

DNA: TGTGCCAGCTCGTCGGGACAGGGGGCCTCCTACGAGCAGTACTTC
CDR3: CASSSGQGASYEQYF
D: TRBD1
V: TRBV18
size: NA
J: TRBJ2-7

DNA: TGTGCCAGCAGCTTAAGACTAGCGGGGGCCCCACCATACAATGAGCAGTTCTTC
CDR3: CASSLRLAGAPPYNEQFF
D: TRBD2
V: TRBV7-3
size: NA
J: TRBJ2-1

DNA: TGTGCCAGCAGCAAAGGACCGGTCGATGAGCAGTTCTTC
CDR3: CASSKGPVDEQFF
D: NA
V: TRBV9
size: NA
J: TRBJ2-1

DNA: TGTGCCAGCAGCTTAGCGGTGCAGTCCGGTGAGCAGTTCTTC
CDR3: CASSLAVQSGEQFF
D: NA
V: TRBV7-9
size: NA
J: TRBJ2-1

DNA: TGTGCTAGTGGTGCCGACAGGTCCTATGGCTACACCTTC
CDR3: CASGADRSYGYTF
D: NA
V: TRBV12-5
size: once
J: TRBJ1-2

DNA: TGTGCCAGCAGGGGCCCTTTTGTGGCAGGCACAGATACGCAGTATTTT
CDR3: CASRGPFVAGTDTQYF
D: NA
V: TRBV2
size: NA
J: TRBJ2-3

DNA: TGTGCCAGCTCCCCAAGACAGGGGGATCAGCCCCAGCATTTT
CDR3: CASSPRQGDQPQHF
D: TRBD1
V: TRBV18
size: NA
J: TRBJ1-5